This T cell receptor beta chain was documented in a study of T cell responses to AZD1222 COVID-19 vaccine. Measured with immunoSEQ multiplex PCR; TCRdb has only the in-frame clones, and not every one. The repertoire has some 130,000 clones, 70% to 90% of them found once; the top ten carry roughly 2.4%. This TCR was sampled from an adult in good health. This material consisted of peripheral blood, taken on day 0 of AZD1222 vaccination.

This CDR3 reads CASSLGDRGGYEQYF. For the CDR3, the DNA is TGTGCCAGCAGCTTAGGGGACAGGGGGGGCTACGAGCAGTACTTC. V and J are TRBV11-3 and TRBJ2-7, with TRBD1 matching 11 bases. After removal of 1 base from V and 3 bases from J, the junction contained 2 bases not matched to a gene. Germline V gene lookup returns CDR1 SGHNT and CDR2 YENEEA. The CDR3 runs 15 residues.